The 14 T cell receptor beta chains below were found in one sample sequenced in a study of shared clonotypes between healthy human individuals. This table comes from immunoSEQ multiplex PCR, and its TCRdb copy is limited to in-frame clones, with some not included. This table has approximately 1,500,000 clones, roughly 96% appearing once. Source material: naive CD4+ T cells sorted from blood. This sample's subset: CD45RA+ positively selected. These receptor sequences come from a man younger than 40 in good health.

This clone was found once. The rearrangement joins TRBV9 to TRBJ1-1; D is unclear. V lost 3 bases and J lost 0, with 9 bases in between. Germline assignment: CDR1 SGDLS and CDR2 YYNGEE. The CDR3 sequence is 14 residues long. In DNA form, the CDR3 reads TGTGCCAGCAGCGCCCGCTCACTGAACACTGAAGCTTTCTTT. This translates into CASSARSLNTEAFF.

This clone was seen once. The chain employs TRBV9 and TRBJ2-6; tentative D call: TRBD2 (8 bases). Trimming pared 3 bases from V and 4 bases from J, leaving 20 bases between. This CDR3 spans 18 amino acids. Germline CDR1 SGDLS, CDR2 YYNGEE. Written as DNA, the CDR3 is TGTGCCAGCAGCGCCACCCGGGAGGGGGCGGGAGGGGCCAACGTCCTGACTTTC. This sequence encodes CASSATREGAGGANVLTF.

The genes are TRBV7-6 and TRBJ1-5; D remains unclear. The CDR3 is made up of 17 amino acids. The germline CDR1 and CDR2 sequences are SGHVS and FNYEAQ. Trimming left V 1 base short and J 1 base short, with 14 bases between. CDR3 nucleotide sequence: TGTGCCAGCAGCTTAGGTCTGGATGGGTACAGCAATCAGCCCCAGCATTTT. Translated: CASSLGLDGYSNQPQHF.

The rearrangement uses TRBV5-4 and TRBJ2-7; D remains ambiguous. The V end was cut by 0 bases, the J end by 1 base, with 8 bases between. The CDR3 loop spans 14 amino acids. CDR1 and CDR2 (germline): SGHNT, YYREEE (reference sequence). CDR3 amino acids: CASSLESGSYEQYF. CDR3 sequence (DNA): TGTGCCAGCAGCTTGGAATCCGGATCCTACGAGCAGTACTTC.

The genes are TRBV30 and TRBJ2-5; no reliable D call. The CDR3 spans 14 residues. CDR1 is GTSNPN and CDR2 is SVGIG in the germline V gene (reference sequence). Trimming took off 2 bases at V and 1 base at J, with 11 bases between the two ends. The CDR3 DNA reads TGTGCCTGGAGTATATCGGCTATCCAAGAGACCCAGTACTTC. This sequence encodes CAWSISAIQETQYF.

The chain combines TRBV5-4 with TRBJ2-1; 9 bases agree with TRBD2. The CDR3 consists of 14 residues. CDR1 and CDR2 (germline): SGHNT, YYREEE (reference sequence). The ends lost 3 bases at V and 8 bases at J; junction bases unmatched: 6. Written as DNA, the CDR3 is TGTGCCAGCAGCTCGGCTAGCGGGAAAGATGAGCAGTTCTTC. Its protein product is CASSSASGKDEQFF.

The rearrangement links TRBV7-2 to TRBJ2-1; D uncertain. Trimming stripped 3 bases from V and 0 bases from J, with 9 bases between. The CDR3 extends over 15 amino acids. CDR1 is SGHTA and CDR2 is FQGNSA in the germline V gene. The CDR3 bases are TGTGCCAGCAGCTTTTTTGCCCTCTCCTACAATGAGCAGTTCTTC. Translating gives CASSFFALSYNEQFF. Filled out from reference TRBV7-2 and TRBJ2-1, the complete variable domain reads GAGVSQSPSNKVTEKGKDVELRCDPISGHTALYWYRQSLGQGLEFLIYFQGNSAPDKSGLPSDRFSAERTGGSVSTLTIQRTQQEDSAVYLCASSFFALSYNEQFFGPGTRLTVL.

The CDR3 is CASSLDTHEQFF. The CDR3 nucleotides read TGTGCCAGCAGCTTGGATACGCATGAGCAGTTCTTC. The genes are TRBV11-3 and TRBJ2-1; D is uncertain. This CDR3 is built from 12 residues. V lost 3 bases and J 8 bases, leaving 8 bases between the germline ends. Germline V lookup: CDR1 SGHNT, CDR2 YENEEA.

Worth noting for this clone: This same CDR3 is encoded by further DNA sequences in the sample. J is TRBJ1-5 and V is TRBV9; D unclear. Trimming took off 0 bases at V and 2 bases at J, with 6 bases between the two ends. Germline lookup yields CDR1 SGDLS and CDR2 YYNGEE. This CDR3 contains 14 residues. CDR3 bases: TGTGCCAGCAGCGTAGGGGTAGGCAATCAGCCCCAGCATTTT. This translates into CASSVGVGNQPQHF.

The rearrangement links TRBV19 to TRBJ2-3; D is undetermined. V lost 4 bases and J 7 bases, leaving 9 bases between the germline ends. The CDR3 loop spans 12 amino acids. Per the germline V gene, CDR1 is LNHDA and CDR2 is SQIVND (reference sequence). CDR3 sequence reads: CASSTRQNTQYF. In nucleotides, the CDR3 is TGTGCCAGTAGTACCAGACAAAATACGCAGTATTTT.

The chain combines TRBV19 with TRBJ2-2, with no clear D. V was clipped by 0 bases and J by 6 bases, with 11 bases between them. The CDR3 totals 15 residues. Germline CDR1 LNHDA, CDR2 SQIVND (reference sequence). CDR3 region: CASSIDLPPPGELFF. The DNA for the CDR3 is TGTGCCAGTAGTATAGATCTCCCGCCTCCCGGGGAGCTGTTTTTT.

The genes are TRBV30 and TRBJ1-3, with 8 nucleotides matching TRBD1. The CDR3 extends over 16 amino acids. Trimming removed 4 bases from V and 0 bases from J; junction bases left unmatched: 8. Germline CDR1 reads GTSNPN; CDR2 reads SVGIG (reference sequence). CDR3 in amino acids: CAWKTGVVSSGNTIYF. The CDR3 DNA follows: TGTGCCTGGAAGACAGGGGTGGTAAGCTCTGGAAACACCATATATTTT. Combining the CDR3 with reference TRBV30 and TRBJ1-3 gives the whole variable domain SQTIHQWPATLVQPVGSPLSLECTVEGTSNPNLYWYRQAAGRGLQLLFYSVGIGQISSEVPQNLSASRPQDRQFILSSKKLLLSDSGFYLCAWKTGVVSSGNTIYFGEGSWLTVV.

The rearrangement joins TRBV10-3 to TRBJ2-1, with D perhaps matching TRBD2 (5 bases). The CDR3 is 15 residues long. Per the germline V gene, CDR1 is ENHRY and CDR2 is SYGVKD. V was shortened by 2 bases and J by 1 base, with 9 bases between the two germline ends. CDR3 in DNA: TGTGCCATCAGTGAGGGGAGTTTATCCTACAATGAGCAGTTCTTC. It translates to CAISEGSLSYNEQFF.

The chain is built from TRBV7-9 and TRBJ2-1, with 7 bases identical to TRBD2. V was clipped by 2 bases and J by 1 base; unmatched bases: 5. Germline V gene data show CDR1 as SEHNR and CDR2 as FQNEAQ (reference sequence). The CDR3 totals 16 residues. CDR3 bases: TGTGCCAGCAGCTTACAGCGGGGTTTGTCCTACAATGAGCAGTTCTTC. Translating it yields CASSLQRGLSYNEQFF.